The clone carrying this T cell receptor (beta chain) was found many times. This specimen comes from a study of human T cells and chemical hapten exposure. TCRdb reanalysed the RACE reads using MiXCR and keeps one entry per CDR3 protein. The sample consists of fewer than 500,000 distinct CDR3 sequences, roughly 4.8% of them appearing once. Time point noted: patch test 1, 2 weeks after DPC sensitization. The treatment here: therapeutic diphenylcyclopropenone sensitization with weekly scalp DPC. The CDR3 sequence is 13 residues long. Trimming cost V 1 base and J 10 bases, with 11 bases left between them.

This sequence was found in a woman aged 45-65 years with alopecia areata. Some clones in this sample may be carry-over from other donors' samples. The sequences come from whole blood, collected in connection with sensitization to the hapten diphenylcyclopropenone (DPC). The J gene is TRBJ2-1, the V gene TRBV12-3 or TRBV12-4; perhaps TRBD2 as D (5 bases). CDR3 region: CASSLGAVGEQFF. The CDR3 coding sequence is TGTGCCAGCAGTTTAGGAGCGGTCGGGGAGCAGTTCTTC.